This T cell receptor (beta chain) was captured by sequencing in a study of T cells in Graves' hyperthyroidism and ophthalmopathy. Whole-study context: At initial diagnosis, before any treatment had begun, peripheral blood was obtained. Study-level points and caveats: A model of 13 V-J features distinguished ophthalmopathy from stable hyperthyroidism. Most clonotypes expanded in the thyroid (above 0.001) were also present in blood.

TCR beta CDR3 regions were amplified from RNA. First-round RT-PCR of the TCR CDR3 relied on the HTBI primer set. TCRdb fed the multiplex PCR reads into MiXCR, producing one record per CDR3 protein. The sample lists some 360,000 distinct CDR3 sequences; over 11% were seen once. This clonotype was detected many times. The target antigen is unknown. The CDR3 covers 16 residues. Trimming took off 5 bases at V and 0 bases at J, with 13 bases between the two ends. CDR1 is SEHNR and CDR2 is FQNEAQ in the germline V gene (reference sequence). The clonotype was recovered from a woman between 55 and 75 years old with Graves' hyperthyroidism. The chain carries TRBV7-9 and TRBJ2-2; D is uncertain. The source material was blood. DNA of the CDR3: TGTGCCAGCAGCCACGGGCTCTTCGCGAACACCGGGGAGCTGTTTTTT. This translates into CASSHGLFANTGELFF.